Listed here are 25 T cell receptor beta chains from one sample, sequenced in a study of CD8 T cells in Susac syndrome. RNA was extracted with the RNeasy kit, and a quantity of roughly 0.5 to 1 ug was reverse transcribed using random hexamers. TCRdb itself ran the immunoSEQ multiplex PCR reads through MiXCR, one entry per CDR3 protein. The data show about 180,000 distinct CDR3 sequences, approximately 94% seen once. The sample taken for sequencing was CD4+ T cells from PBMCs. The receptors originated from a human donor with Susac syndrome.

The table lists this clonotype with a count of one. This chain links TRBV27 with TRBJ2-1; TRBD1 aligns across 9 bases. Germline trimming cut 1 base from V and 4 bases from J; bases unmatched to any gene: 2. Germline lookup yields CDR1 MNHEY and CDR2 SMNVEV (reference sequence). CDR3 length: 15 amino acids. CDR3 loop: CASSLYGTGYNEQFF. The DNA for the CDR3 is TGTGCCAGCAGTTTATATGGGACAGGGTACAATGAGCAGTTCTTC.

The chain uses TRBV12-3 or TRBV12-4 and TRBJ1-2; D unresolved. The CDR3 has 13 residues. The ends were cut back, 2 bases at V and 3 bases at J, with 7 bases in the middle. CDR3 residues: CASSLTADYGYTF. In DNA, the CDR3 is TGTGCCAGCAGTTTAACAGCAGACTATGGCTACACCTTC.

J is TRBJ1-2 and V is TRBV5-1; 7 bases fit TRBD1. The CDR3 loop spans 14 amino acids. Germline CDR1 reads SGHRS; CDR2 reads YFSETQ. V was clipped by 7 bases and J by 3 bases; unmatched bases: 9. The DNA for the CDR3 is TGCGCCAGCGGAACGGGACAGCTGGACTATGGCTACACCTTC. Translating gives CASGTGQLDYGYTF. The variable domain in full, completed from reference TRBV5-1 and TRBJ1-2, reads KAGVTQTPRYLIKTRGQQVTLSCSPISGHRSVSWYQQTPGQGLQFLFEYFSETQRNKGNFPGRFSGRQFSNSRSEMNVSTLELGDSALYLCASGTGQLDYGYTFGSGTRLTVV.

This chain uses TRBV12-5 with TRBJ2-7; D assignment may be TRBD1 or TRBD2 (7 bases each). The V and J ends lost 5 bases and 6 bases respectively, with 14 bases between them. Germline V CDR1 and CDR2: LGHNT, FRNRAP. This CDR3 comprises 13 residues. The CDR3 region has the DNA TGTGCTAGTGGTCCCAGGGGGGGCTCCGAGCAGTACTTC. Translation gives CASGPRGGSEQYF.

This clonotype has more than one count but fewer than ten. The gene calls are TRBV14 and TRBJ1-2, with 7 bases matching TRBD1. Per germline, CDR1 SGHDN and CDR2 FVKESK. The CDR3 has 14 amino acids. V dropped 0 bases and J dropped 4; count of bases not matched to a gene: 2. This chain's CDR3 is CASSQDGTVYGYTF. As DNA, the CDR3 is TGTGCCAGCAGCCAAGATGGGACAGTCTATGGCTACACCTTC.

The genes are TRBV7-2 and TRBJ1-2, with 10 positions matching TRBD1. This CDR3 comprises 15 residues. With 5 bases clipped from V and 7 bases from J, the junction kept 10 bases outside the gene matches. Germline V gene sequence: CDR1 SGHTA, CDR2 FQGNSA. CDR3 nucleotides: TGTGCCAGCAGCGAATACCCCGGGACAGGGGTTGGCTACACCTTC. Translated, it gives CASSEYPGTGVGYTF. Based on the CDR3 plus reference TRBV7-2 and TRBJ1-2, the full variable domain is GAGVSQSPSNKVTEKGKDVELRCDPISGHTALYWYRQSLGQGLEFLIYFQGNSAPDKSGLPSDRFSAERTGGSVSTLTIQRTQQEDSAVYLCASSEYPGTGVGYTFGSGTRLTVV.

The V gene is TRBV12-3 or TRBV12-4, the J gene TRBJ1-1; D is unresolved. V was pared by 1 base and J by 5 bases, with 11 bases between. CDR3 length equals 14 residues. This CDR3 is CASSLEPGSTEAFF. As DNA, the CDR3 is TGTGCCAGCAGTTTAGAACCGGGAAGTACTGAAGCTTTCTTT.

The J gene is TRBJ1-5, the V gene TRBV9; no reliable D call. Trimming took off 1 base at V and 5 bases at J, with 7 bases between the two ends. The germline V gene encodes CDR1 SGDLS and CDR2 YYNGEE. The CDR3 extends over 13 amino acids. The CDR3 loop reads CASSVTPDQPQHF. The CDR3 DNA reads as TGTGCCAGCAGCGTAACACCCGATCAGCCCCAGCATTTT. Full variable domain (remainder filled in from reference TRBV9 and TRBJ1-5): DSGVTQTPKHLITATGQRVTLRCSPRSGDLSVYWYQQSLDQGLQFLIQYYNGEERAKGNILERFSAQQFPDLHSELNLSSLELGDSALYFCASSVTPDQPQHFGDGTRLSIL.

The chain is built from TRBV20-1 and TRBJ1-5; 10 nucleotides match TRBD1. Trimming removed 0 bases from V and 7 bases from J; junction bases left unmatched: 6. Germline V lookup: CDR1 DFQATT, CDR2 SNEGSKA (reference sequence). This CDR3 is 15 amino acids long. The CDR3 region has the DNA TGCAGTGCTAGAGATCCGGACAGGGGGGGCCAGCCCCAGCATTTT. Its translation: CSARDPDRGGQPQHF.

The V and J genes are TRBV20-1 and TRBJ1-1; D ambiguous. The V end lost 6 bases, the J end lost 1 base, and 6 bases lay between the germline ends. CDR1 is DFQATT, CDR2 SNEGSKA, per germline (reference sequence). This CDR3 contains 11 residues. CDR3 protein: CSALSNTEAFF. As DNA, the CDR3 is TGCAGTGCACTATCGAACACTGAAGCTTTCTTT.

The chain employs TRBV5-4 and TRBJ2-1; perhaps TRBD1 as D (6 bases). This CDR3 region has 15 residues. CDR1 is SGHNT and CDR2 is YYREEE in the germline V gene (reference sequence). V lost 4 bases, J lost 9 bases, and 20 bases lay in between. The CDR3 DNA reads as TGTGCCAGCAGCACCGGACAAACCCTACAGGGTGAGCAGTTCTTC. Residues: CASSTGQTLQGEQFF.

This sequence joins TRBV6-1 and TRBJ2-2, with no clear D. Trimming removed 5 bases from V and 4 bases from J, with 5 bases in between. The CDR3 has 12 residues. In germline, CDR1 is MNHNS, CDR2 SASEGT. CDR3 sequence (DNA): TGTGCCAGCAGTTGGAGCACCGGGGAGCTGTTTTTT. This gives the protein CASSWSTGELFF.

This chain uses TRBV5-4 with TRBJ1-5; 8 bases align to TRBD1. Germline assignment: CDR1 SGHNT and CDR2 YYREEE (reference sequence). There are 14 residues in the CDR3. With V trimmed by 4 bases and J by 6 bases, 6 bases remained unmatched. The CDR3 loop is CASSQDRAGQPQHF. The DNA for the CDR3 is TGTGCCAGCAGCCAGGACAGGGCGGGTCAGCCCCAGCATTTT.

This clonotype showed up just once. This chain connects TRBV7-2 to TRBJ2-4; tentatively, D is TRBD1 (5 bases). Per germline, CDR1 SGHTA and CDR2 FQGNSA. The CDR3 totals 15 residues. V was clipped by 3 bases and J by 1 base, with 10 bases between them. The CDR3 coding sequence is TGTGCCAGCAGCTTTGGGGCCCCTGCCAAAAACATTCAGTACTTC. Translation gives CASSFGAPAKNIQYF.

The CDR3 reads CSARTSSGGYEQYF. CDR3 sequence (DNA): TGCAGTGCTAGGACATCTAGCGGGGGGTACGAGCAGTACTTC. The V call is TRBV20-1, the J call TRBJ2-7; 11 bases are a match to TRBD2. The germline gives CDR1 DFQATT, CDR2 SNEGSKA (reference sequence). CDR3 length: 14 residues. J lost 4 bases, V lost 3 bases, and 5 bases had no gene match.

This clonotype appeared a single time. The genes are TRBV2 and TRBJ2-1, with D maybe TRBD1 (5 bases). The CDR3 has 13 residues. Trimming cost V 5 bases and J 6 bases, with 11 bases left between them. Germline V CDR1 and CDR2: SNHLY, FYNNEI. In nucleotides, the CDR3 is TGTGCCAGCAGTTTGGACACCACCAATGAGCAGTTCTTC. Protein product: CASSLDTTNEQFF.

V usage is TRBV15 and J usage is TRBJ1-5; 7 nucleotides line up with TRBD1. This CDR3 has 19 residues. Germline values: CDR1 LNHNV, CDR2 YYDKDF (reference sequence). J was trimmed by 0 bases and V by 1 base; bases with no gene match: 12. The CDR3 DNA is TGTGCCACCAGCAGAGGCCCTTGGGGGACAGCTTATAGCAATCAGCCCCAGCATTTT. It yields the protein CATSRGPWGTAYSNQPQHF.

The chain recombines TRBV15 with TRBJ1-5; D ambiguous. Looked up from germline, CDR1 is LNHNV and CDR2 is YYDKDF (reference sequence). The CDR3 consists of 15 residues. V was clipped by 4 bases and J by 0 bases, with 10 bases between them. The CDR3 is CATSTGRSSNQPQHF. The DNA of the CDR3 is TGTGCCACCAGCACCGGACGGTCTAGCAATCAGCCCCAGCATTTT. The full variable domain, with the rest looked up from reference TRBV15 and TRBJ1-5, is DAMVIQNPRYQVTQFGKPVTLSCSQTLNHNVMYWYQQKSSQAPKLLFHYYDKDFNNEADTPDNFQSRRPNTSFCFLDIRSPGLGDTAMYLCATSTGRSSNQPQHFGDGTRLSIL.

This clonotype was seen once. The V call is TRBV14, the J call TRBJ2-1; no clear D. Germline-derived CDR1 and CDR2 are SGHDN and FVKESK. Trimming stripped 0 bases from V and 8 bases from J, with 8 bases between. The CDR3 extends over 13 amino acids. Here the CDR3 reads CASSQDLRDEQFF. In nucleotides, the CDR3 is TGTGCCAGCAGCCAAGATTTACGCGATGAGCAGTTCTTC.

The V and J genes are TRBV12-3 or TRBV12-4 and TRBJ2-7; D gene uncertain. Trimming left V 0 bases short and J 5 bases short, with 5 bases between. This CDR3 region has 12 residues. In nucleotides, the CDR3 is TGTGCCAGCAGTTTAGCTGGAAACGAGCAGTACTTC. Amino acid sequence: CASSLAGNEQYF.

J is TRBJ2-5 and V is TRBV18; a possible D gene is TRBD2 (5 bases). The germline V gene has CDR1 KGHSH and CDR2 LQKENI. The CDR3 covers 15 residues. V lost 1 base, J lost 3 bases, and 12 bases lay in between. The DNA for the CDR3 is TGTGCCAGCTCACCACTTGGCAGGACTGAAGAGACCCAGTACTTC. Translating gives CASSPLGRTEETQYF. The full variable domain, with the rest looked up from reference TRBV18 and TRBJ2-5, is NAGVMQNPRHLVRRRGQEARLRCSPMKGHSHVYWYRQLPEEGLKFMVYLQKENIIDESGMPKERFSAEFPKEGPSILRIQQVVRGDSAAYFCASSPLGRTEETQYFGPGTRLLVL.

CDR3 protein: CSAPGRVSYEQYF. In DNA, the CDR3 is TGCAGTGCCCCGGGCAGAGTCTCCTACGAGCAGTACTTC. This chain links TRBV20-1 with TRBJ2-7, with D uncertain. Germline V gives CDR1 DFQATT, CDR2 SNEGSKA (reference sequence). V was trimmed by 6 bases and J by 0 bases, leaving 12 bases between them. The CDR3 spans 13 residues.

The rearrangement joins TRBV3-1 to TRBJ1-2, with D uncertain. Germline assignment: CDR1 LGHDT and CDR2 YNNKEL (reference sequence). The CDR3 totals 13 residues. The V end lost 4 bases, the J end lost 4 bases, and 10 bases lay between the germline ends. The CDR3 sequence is CASSLRVFYGYTF. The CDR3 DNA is TGTGCCAGCAGCCTCCGGGTCTTCTATGGCTACACCTTC.

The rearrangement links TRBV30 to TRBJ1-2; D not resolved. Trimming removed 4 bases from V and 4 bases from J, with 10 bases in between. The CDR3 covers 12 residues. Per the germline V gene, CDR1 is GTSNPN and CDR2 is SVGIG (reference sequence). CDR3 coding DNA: TGTGCCTGGACTGTCAGCCTCTATGGCTACACCTTC. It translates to CAWTVSLYGYTF. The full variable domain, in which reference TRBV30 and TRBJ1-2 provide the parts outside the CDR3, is SQTIHQWPATLVQPVGSPLSLECTVEGTSNPNLYWYRQAAGRGLQLLFYSVGIGQISSEVPQNLSASRPQDRQFILSSKKLLLSDSGFYLCAWTVSLYGYTFGSGTRLTVV.

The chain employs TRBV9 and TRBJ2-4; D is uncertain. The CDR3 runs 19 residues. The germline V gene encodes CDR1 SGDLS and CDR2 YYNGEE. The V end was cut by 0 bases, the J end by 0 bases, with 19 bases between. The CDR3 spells CASSVEGQAGNSAKNIQYF. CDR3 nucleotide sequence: TGTGCCAGCAGCGTAGAGGGCCAAGCTGGCAACTCAGCCAAAAACATTCAGTACTTC.